This T cell receptor (beta chain) was sequenced in a study of blood T cell repertoires in COVID-19. Across the whole study: Acute and convalescent COVID-19 specimens originated in the United States, Italy and Spain.

The germline gives CDR1 SGHVS, CDR2 FQNEAQ. This CDR3 has 18 residues. Trimming removed 4 bases from V and 2 bases from J, with 23 bases in between. Original processing notes: The authors estimated nucleated cell counts from reference gene primer amplification. Repertoires were generated with immunoSEQ multiplex PCR, while TCRdb's copy carries only in-frame clones and drops some. V and J calls and clone size come straight from that table; D and trimming were deduced from the DNA. Here the sample spans about 190,000 clones, approximately 79% being singletons. This clone was detected once. Input material: peripheral blood. The receptor was isolated from a woman between 45 and 65 years old with acute or convalescent COVID-19. This chain links TRBV7-8 with TRBJ1-1, with TRBD1 as a possible D gene (6 bases). The CDR3 spells CASSWGLSGAGVNTEAFF. CDR3 nucleotides: TGTGCCAGCAGCTGGGGTCTTTCTGGGGCAGGGGTAAACACTGAAGCTTTCTTT.